These 11 T cell receptor beta chains were all obtained from the same sample, sequenced in a study of early T cells in non-severe SARS-CoV-2 infection. TCRdb reprocessed the 5' RACE reads via MiXCR and lists one record per CDR3 protein. Here the sample spans 75,000 or so distinct CDR3 sequences, roughly 10% being singletons. Sample: whole blood, taken at baseline. The origin of the receptors is an adult who was a healthcare worker with PCR-confirmed SARS-CoV-2 infection or an uninfected control (not recorded which).

The chain recombines TRBV18 with TRBJ2-3; the D gene is possibly TRBD2 (5 bases). CDR3 size: 16 residues. The germline CDR1 and CDR2 sequences are KGHSH and LQKENI. Trimming removed 3 bases at V and 0 bases at J, with 13 bases between. The CDR3 reads CASSPISGSSTDTQYF. The CDR3 DNA reads as TGTGCCAGCTCACCCATCTCGGGATCTAGCACAGATACGCAGTATTTT.

This clonotype was detected ten times or more. The chain joins TRBV7-8 to TRBJ1-1; D possibly corresponds to TRBD1 (5 bases). The CDR3 is made up of 14 amino acids. With 5 bases removed from V and 2 bases from J, the gap between germline ends came to 12 bases. The germline gives CDR1 SGHVS, CDR2 FQNEAQ. The CDR3 DNA follows: TGTGCCAGCAGCGGACACGTCCTCAACACTGAAGCTTTCTTT. It yields the protein CASSGHVLNTEAFF.

Many counts were recorded for this clonotype. This chain connects TRBV5-6 to TRBJ2-5; the match to TRBD1 covers 10 bases. Germline loops: CDR1 SGHDT, CDR2 YYEEEE. The J segment lost 5 bases and the V segment lost 2 bases, leaving 9 bases of the junction unmatched. The CDR3 consists of 16 residues. The CDR3 DNA sequence: TGTGCCAGCAGCTTACCGGGACAGGGGTTCGAGGAGACCCAGTACTTC. Its translation: CASSLPGQGFEETQYF.

This clonotype was seen a handful of times. The chain uses TRBV6-5 and TRBJ2-7; tentatively, D is TRBD1 (6 bases). The CDR3 sequence is 14 residues long. Germline CDR1 reads MNHEY; CDR2 reads SVGAGI. With 2 bases removed from V and 6 bases from J, the gap between germline ends came to 14 bases. Here the CDR3 reads CASSYTGSLREQYF. CDR3 coding DNA: TGTGCCAGCAGTTACACAGGGTCCCTCCGCGAGCAGTACTTC.

This clonotype showed up just a few times. The CDR3 region is CASSLTASTRDTGELFF. As DNA, the CDR3 is TGTGCCAGCAGCCTAACTGCTAGCACGCGAGACACCGGGGAGCTGTTTTTT. V is TRBV9 and J is TRBJ2-2, with TRBD2 as a possible D gene (5 bases). CDR1 is SGDLS and CDR2 is YYNGEE in the germline V gene. The CDR3 is 17 amino acids. V was trimmed by 4 bases and J by 3 bases, leaving 19 bases between them.

The rearrangement links TRBV29-1 to TRBJ1-2, with a tentative D call TRBD1 (5 bases). The CDR3 sequence is 13 residues long. Trimming removed 6 bases from V and 4 bases from J, with 15 bases in between. Germline V lookup: CDR1 SQVTM, CDR2 ANQGSEA. The CDR3 loop reads CSVAGTMGYGYTF. CDR3 coding DNA: TGCAGCGTAGCCGGGACGATGGGCTATGGCTACACCTTC.

This clonotype has a handful of counts. This sequence joins TRBV19 and TRBJ1-5, with unresolved D. CDR3 size: 15 residues. V dropped 4 bases and J dropped 0 bases, with 10 bases sitting between them. Germline V gene sequence: CDR1 LNHDA, CDR2 SQIVND (reference sequence). CDR3 in DNA: TGTGCCAGTAGTAAGGACGGATATAGCAATCAGCCCCAGCATTTT. This encodes CASSKDGYSNQPQHF. Based on the CDR3 plus reference TRBV19 and TRBJ1-5, the full variable domain is DGGITQSPKYLFRKEGQNVTLSCEQNLNHDAMYWYRQDPGQGLRLIYYSQIVNDFQKGDIAEGYSVSREKKESFPLTVTSAQKNPTAFYLCASSKDGYSNQPQHFGDGTRLSIL.

This clonotype was found many times. CDR3 in DNA: TGTGCCAGCAGCTTAACAGGACAGGGAGAGACCCAGTACTTC. It yields the protein CASSLTGQGETQYF. The J gene is TRBJ2-5, the V gene TRBV7-3; 8 bases align to TRBD1. Germline CDR1 SGHTA, CDR2 FQGTGA. The CDR3 is 14 amino acids. Unmatched junction bases numbered 1, after V lost 0 bases and J lost 4 bases.

This sequence joins TRBV7-2 and TRBJ1-5; possible D gene TRBD1, 5 bases. The CDR3 consists of 14 residues. Per germline, CDR1 SGHTA and CDR2 FQGNSA. The V gene lost 0 bases and the J gene lost 7 bases, with 10 bases spanning the gap. The CDR3 protein is CASSLAGAGQPQHF. The CDR3 DNA is TGTGCCAGCAGCTTAGCAGGGGCCGGGCAGCCCCAGCATTTT.

The rearrangement links TRBV6-5 to TRBJ2-3, with TRBD2 identical over 8 bases. V lost 3 bases and J lost 2; bases outside the gene matches: 4. Germline assignment: CDR1 MNHEY and CDR2 SVGAGI. The length of the CDR3 is 15 residues. CDR3 protein: CASSYGGGLTDTQYF. The CDR3 nucleotides are TGTGCCAGCAGTTATGGCGGGGGGCTCACAGATACGCAGTATTTT.

This clonotype was counted between two and nine times. This rearrangement joins TRBV24-1 to TRBJ1-2; D remains ambiguous. The V end was cut by 5 bases, the J end by 2 bases, with 8 bases between. Germline values: CDR1 KGHDR, CDR2 SFDVKD. The length of the CDR3 is 13 residues. CDR3 sequence reads: CATSVAENYGYTF. CDR3 DNA sequence: TGTGCCACCAGTGTCGCAGAAAACTATGGCTACACCTTC.